The following is a T cell receptor beta chain sequence with its context. This sample was taken from a study of blood T cell repertoires in COVID-19. In the study overall: The origin of the acute and convalescent COVID-19 samples was the United States, Italy and Spain.

Data came from immunoSEQ multiplex PCR; TCRdb stores just in-frame clones and leaves some out. There are about 250,000 clones in the sample; around 79% occur only once, and around 3.4% lies in the top ten. Germline values: CDR1 SGHKS, CDR2 YYEKEE (reference sequence). V lost 0 bases to trimming and J lost 0 bases, with 4 bases between them. The CDR3 runs 14 residues. The clonotype comes from a woman of 80 years or more with acute or convalescent COVID-19. The sample consisted of peripheral blood. The chain combines TRBV5-5 with TRBJ1-5; no definite D call. In DNA form, the CDR3 reads TGTGCCAGCAGCTTGGAGCATAGCAATCAGCCCCAGCATTTT. This gives the protein CASSLEHSNQPQHF.